The clone carrying this T cell receptor (beta chain) has only a few counts. Its target is unknown. A single record per CDR3 protein comes from TCRdb applying MiXCR to the reads. The repertoire has 160,000 or so distinct CDR3 sequences, roughly 18% of them found once; the top ten carry around a sixth. This sample stems from a study of T cell repertoires in cytomegalovirus infection. Study summary: Public signatures in TCR beta pointed to CMV infection and matching HLA type. Whole-study findings and limits: Ex vivo, HLA-C-restricted CMV-specific TCR beta clonotypes prevailed over the rest of the response. Summed frequency of shared TCR beta families picked out CMV carriers who also had the relevant HLA.

Trimming removed 4 bases at V and 4 bases at J, with 5 bases between. The germline V gene has CDR1 LGHNA and CDR2 YNFKEQ. This CDR3 contains 12 residues. The sample was CD8+ T cells from PBMCs. The clonotype originates from a human donor in good health (CMV status not recorded). Some clones in this sample may be carry-over from other donors' samples. The chain links TRBV4-2 to TRBJ1-3; D gene ambiguous. The CDR3 DNA is TGTGCCAGCAGCCTAAGGGGAAACACCATATATTTT. It encodes CASSLRGNTIYF.